The 24 T cell receptor beta chains in this list originate from one sample, sequenced in a study of blood T cell repertoires in COVID-19. Here immunoSEQ multiplex PCR was the method, and the copy in TCRdb shows in-frame clones only, minus some. The data hold about 210,000 clones, with 85% observed a single time. The specimen sequenced was PBMCs or T cells enriched from blood (not recorded which). The receptors derive from a man aged 35 to 55 who had recovered from COVID-19.

The chain combines TRBV5-4 with TRBJ1-6, with 7 bases lining up with TRBD1. The CDR3 totals 15 residues. The germline CDR1 and CDR2 sequences are SGHNT and YYREEE (reference sequence). J gave up 7 bases and V 4 bases, and 8 bases lay outside the gene matches. The CDR3 reads CASSRRDSLNSPLHF. CDR3 coding DNA: TGTGCCAGCAGCAGAAGGGACAGCTTGAATTCACCCCTCCACTTT.

The chain couples TRBV19 to TRBJ1-2; D gene ambiguous. The V end lost 4 bases, the J end lost 0 bases, and 9 bases lay between the germline ends. This CDR3 spans 14 amino acids. Germline CDR1 LNHDA, CDR2 SQIVND (reference sequence). The CDR3 nucleotides are TGTGCCAGTAGTAGACTTAATGCTAACTATGGCTACACCTTC. This translates into CASSRLNANYGYTF.

V usage is TRBV30 and J usage is TRBJ2-7; D is uncertain. The CDR3 length is 14 residues. Germline-derived CDR1 and CDR2 are GTSNPN and SVGIG (reference sequence). V was shortened by 3 bases and J by 6 bases, with 18 bases between the two germline ends. CDR3 nucleotides: TGTGCCTGGAGCCCAGGATCTTCGATAGGCGAGCAGTACTTC. It yields the protein CAWSPGSSIGEQYF.

This sequence joins TRBV28 and TRBJ1-1; D unclear. The CDR3 spans 14 residues. V dropped 0 bases and J dropped 0 bases, with 5 bases sitting between them. Germline V CDR1 and CDR2: MDHEN, SYDVKM. The CDR3 is CASSLWQLNTEAFF. The DNA of the CDR3 is TGTGCCAGCAGTTTATGGCAGTTGAACACTGAAGCTTTCTTT.

This clone has just one count. The chain recombines TRBV5-1 with TRBJ1-5; maybe TRBD1 (5 bases). Germline CDR1 is SGHRS and CDR2 is YFSETQ. Trimming took 0 bases from V and 1 from J, leaving 11 bases between them. This CDR3 spans 16 amino acids. As DNA, the CDR3 is TGCGCCAGCAGCTTGGTTGGAGGGGCAAGCAATCAGCCCCAGCATTTT. Translating it yields CASSLVGGASNQPQHF.

The chain recombines TRBV3-1 (or the pseudogene TRBV3-2) with TRBJ2-3, with 11 bases lining up with TRBD2. There are 16 residues in the CDR3. CDR1 is LGHDT and CDR2 is YNNKEL in the germline V gene (reference sequence). The V and J ends lost 5 bases and 4 bases, in that order; junction bases with no gene match: 8. Written as DNA, the CDR3 is TGTGCCAGCAGCGGGCGGCTAGCGGGAGGAGCAGATACGCAGTATTTT. Translated, it gives CASSGRLAGGADTQYF.

The chain has TRBV11-3 and TRBJ1-3; no reliable D call. V gave up 0 bases and J gave up 4 bases, with 13 bases separating them. Per germline, CDR1 SGHNT and CDR2 YENEEA. CDR3 size: 16 residues. The CDR3 spells CASSLDPPGSGNTIYF. The CDR3 DNA is TGTGCCAGCAGCTTAGATCCCCCGGGATCGGGAAACACCATATATTTT.

The V gene is TRBV18, the J gene TRBJ2-7; 7 bases line up with TRBD2. V lost 0 bases to trimming and J lost 0 bases; unmatched junction nucleotides: 8. CDR1 is KGHSH and CDR2 is LQKENI in the germline V gene. The CDR3 is 17 residues long. The CDR3 here is CASSPPGRGLFSYEQYF. CDR3 nucleotides: TGTGCCAGCTCACCACCGGGGAGGGGATTGTTCTCCTACGAGCAGTACTTC.

The table lists this clone with a few counts. The chain employs TRBV7-9 and TRBJ2-2, with 8 bases aligning to TRBD1. The V gene's germline CDR1 is SEHNR and CDR2 FQNEAQ (reference sequence). The CDR3 is 13 amino acids. The J segment lost 6 bases and the V segment lost 5 bases, leaving 2 bases of the junction unmatched. The CDR3: CASSPTGAGELFF. CDR3 sequence (DNA): TGTGCCAGCAGCCCGACAGGGGCCGGGGAGCTGTTTTTT.

This chain connects TRBV5-5 to TRBJ1-2; D is possibly TRBD1 (5 bases). Germline assignment: CDR1 SGHKS and CDR2 YYEKEE (reference sequence). Trimming stripped 0 bases from V and 4 bases from J, with 16 bases between. This CDR3 region has 16 residues. The CDR3 protein is CASSLVSLRGGYGYTF. In DNA form, the CDR3 reads TGTGCCAGCAGCTTGGTCTCCCTAAGGGGCGGCTATGGCTACACCTTC. Supplemented by reference TRBV5-5 and TRBJ1-2, the full variable domain reads DAGVTQSPTHLIKTRGQQVTLRCSPISGHKSVSWYQQVLGQGPQFIFQYYEKEERGRGNFPDRFSARQFPNYSSELNVNALLLGDSALYLCASSLVSLRGGYGYTFGSGTRLTVV.

The chain joins TRBV19 to TRBJ2-1; 10 bases are shared with TRBD2. CDR3 length: 17 residues. Germline V CDR1 and CDR2: LNHDA, SQIVND (reference sequence). V dropped 2 bases and J dropped 1; count of bases not matched to a gene: 5. The CDR3 nucleotides are TGTGCCAGTAGTATATCTAGCGGGAGAGAGTCCTACAATGAGCAGTTCTTC. This translates into CASSISSGRESYNEQFF. Full variable domain (rest looked up from reference TRBV19 and TRBJ2-1): DGGITQSPKYLFRKEGQNVTLSCEQNLNHDAMYWYRQDPGQGLRLIYYSQIVNDFQKGDIAEGYSVSREKKESFPLTVTSAQKNPTAFYLCASSISSGRESYNEQFFGPGTRLTVL.

This clone appeared a few times. V usage is TRBV5-6 and J usage is TRBJ2-2; D not certain. Between the trimmed V and J ends, which lost 0 bases and 2 bases, there was a span of 5 bases. The length of the CDR3 is 14 residues. Germline V lookup: CDR1 SGHDT, CDR2 YYEEEE. CDR3 in DNA: TGTGCCAGCAGCTTGGATATAAACACCGGGGAGCTGTTTTTT. It specifies CASSLDINTGELFF.

The rearrangement joins TRBV19 to TRBJ1-4; possibly TRBD1 for D (5 bases). The V and J ends lost 4 bases and 8 bases respectively, with 14 bases between them. This CDR3 has 14 residues. Germline-derived CDR1 and CDR2 are LNHDA and SQIVND (reference sequence). CDR3 sequence reads: CASSRGVLWEKLFF. The CDR3, as DNA: TGTGCCAGTAGTAGGGGCGTGCTTTGGGAAAAACTGTTTTTT.

This chain uses TRBV30 with TRBJ1-2, with 8 bases matching TRBD1. CDR3 length equals 14 residues. With 3 bases clipped from V and 7 bases from J, the junction kept 10 bases outside the gene matches. Germline V gives CDR1 GTSNPN, CDR2 SVGIG (reference sequence). The CDR3 region has the DNA TGTGCCTGGAGCCCGGCAGGGGGCGCGGTTGGCTACACCTTC. Its translation: CAWSPAGGAVGYTF.

V gene TRBV5-4 combines with J gene TRBJ2-1; D not certain. The CDR3 is 14 amino acids. In germline, CDR1 is SGHNT, CDR2 YYREEE (reference sequence). Trimming removed 2 bases at V and 7 bases at J, with 13 bases between. As DNA, the CDR3 is TGTGCCAGCAGCTTTACAGCTGACGTAAATGAGCAGTTCTTC. This sequence encodes CASSFTADVNEQFF. Full variable domain (missing parts from reference TRBV5-4 and TRBJ2-1): ETGVTQSPTHLIKTRGQQVTLRCSSQSGHNTVSWYQQALGQGPQFIFQYYREEENGRGNFPPRFSGLQFPNYSSELNVNALELDDSALYLCASSFTADVNEQFFGPGTRLTVL.

This chain links TRBV6-5 with TRBJ1-1, with D hard to call. The CDR3 spans 13 residues. Trimming removed 6 bases at V and 5 bases at J, with 13 bases between. Germline values: CDR1 MNHEY, CDR2 SVGAGI. The CDR3 DNA reads TGTGCCAGCAGCCCACCTGAGGGAACTGAAGCTTTCTTT. It translates to CASSPPEGTEAFF.

This clone was counted only a few times. This rearrangement joins TRBV3-1 (or the pseudogene TRBV3-2) to TRBJ2-1, with D maybe TRBD2 (6 bases). V was clipped by 4 bases and J by 8 bases, with 21 bases between them. Germline V CDR1 and CDR2: LGHDT, YNNKEL (reference sequence). The CDR3 runs to 16 residues. CDR3 in amino acids: CASSPILASPFDEQFF. CDR3 bases: TGTGCCAGCAGCCCAATACTAGCCTCCCCCTTCGATGAGCAGTTCTTC.

V and J are TRBV3-1 (or the pseudogene TRBV3-2) and TRBJ2-5; D may be TRBD2 (5 bases). Deletions cut 4 bases from V and 8 bases from J, with 23 bases between. Germline V CDR1 and CDR2: LGHDT, YNNKEL (reference sequence). This CDR3 is built from 16 residues. The CDR3 reads CASSPHHRRAHQTQYF. The CDR3 DNA reads as TGTGCCAGCAGCCCTCACCATAGGCGGGCTCACCAAACCCAGTACTTC.

The chain joins TRBV12-3 or TRBV12-4 to TRBJ1-2, with D tentatively TRBD1 (6 bases). Trimming took 3 bases from V and 7 from J, leaving 12 bases between them. The CDR3 covers 13 residues. The DNA of the CDR3 is TGTGCCAGCAGTTTTACTCAGGGGTTTGGCTACACCTTC. Translation: CASSFTQGFGYTF.

This clone was detected once. The DNA of the CDR3 is TGTGCCAGCAGTTCCCGGGACAGGGGAAGAGAGGCGACCCAGTACTTC. It codes for CASSSRDRGREATQYF. V and J are TRBV27 and TRBJ2-5; 10 nucleotides agree with TRBD1. CDR1 is MNHEY, CDR2 SMNVEV, per germline (reference sequence). V was clipped by 4 bases and J by 7 bases; unmatched bases: 12. CDR3 length: 16 amino acids.

The chain combines TRBV2 with TRBJ2-7; 8 nucleotides match TRBD2. The length of the CDR3 is 14 residues. CDR1 and CDR2 (germline): SNHLY, FYNNEI. The trim removed 5 bases at V and 5 bases at J, leaving 8 bases unmatched. CDR3: CASSSSGSFHEQYF. The CDR3 nucleotides are TGTGCCAGCAGTTCGAGCGGGAGCTTCCACGAGCAGTACTTC.

The J gene is TRBJ1-1, the V gene TRBV6-5, with a tentative D call TRBD1 (5 bases). The V end lost 0 bases, the J end lost 3 bases, and 11 bases lay between the germline ends. Germline CDR1 MNHEY, CDR2 SVGAGI. The CDR3 is 15 amino acids. For the CDR3, the DNA is TGTGCCAGCAGTTACTCGGGGACGGGGGACACTGAAGCTTTCTTT. As protein: CASSYSGTGDTEAFF.

This clone was seen just once. This chain links TRBV5-4 with TRBJ1-1; a possible D gene is TRBD1 (6 bases). CDR3 length: 12 amino acids. V lost 1 base to trimming and J lost 11 bases, with 12 bases between them. The germline gives CDR1 SGHNT, CDR2 YYREEE (reference sequence). This chain's CDR3 is CASSLQGIGAFF. CDR3 DNA sequence: TGTGCCAGCAGCTTGCAGGGGATTGGGGCTTTCTTT.

This chain uses TRBV11-2 with TRBJ2-7; TRBD2 might be the D (6 bases). The CDR3 is 15 amino acids. Germline V gene sequence: CDR1 SGHAT, CDR2 FQNNGV. Trimming removed 3 bases from V and 0 bases from J, with 12 bases in between. CDR3 sequence: CASSFRAGRSYEQYF. CDR3 in DNA: TGTGCCAGCAGCTTCCGAGCGGGTCGCTCCTACGAGCAGTACTTC.